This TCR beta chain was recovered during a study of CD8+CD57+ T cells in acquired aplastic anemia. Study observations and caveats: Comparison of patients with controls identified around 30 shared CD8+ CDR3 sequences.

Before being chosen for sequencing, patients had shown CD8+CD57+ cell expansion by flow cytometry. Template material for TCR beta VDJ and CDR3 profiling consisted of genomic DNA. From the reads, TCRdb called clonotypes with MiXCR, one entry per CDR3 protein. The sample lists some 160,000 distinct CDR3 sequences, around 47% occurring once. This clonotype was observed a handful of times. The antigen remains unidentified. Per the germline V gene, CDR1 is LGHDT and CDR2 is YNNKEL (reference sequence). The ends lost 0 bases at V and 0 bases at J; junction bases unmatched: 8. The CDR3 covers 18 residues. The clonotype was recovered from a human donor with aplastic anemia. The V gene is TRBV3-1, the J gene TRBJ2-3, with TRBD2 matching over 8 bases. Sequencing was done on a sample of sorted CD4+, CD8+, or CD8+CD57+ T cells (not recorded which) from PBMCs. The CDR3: CASSQEVPGGRSTDTQYF. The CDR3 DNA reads TGTGCCAGCAGCCAAGAGGTCCCGGGGGGGCGTAGCACAGATACGCAGTATTTT.